The 10 T cell receptor beta chains below all came from one sample that was sequenced in a study of T cell repertoires in cytomegalovirus infection. These receptors lack a known antigen. MiXCR, run by TCRdb on the reads, gives a single entry per CDR3 protein. Of 200,000 or so distinct CDR3 sequences listed, 38% were seen once; the top ten hold around 60%. The sample in question was CD8+ T cells from cultured PBMCs, obtained from culture after CMV antigen stimulation. The receptors here all came from a human donor in good health (CMV status not recorded). Some clones in this sample may be carry-over from other donors' samples.

This clonotype has only a few counts. Here the CDR3 reads CASSEFGGESSQPQHF. In DNA form, the CDR3 reads TGTGCCAGCAGTGAATTCGGGGGCGAGTCTTCCCAGCCCCAGCATTTT. The chain employs TRBV6-1 and TRBJ1-5, with D possibly TRBD1 on 6 matching bases. This CDR3 comprises 16 residues. V was trimmed by 2 bases and J by 7 bases, leaving 18 bases between them. CDR1 and CDR2 (germline): MNHNS, SASEGT.

The rearrangement joins TRBV19 to TRBJ1-6; 7 nucleotides match TRBD1. CDR1 LNHDA and CDR2 SQIVND come from the germline V gene (reference sequence). The CDR3 covers 14 residues. J was trimmed by 8 bases and V by 8 bases; bases with no gene match: 9. The CDR3 nucleotides read TGTGCCAGTGACTATGGGGACAGCGATTCACCCCTCCACTTT. Amino acids: CASDYGDSDSPLHF.

Only a few counts were recorded for this clonotype. V is TRBV6-5 and J is TRBJ2-1; TRBD2 matches at 10 bases. The germline CDR1 and CDR2 sequences are MNHEY and SVGAGI. The CDR3 loop spans 14 amino acids. Losses at the gene ends were 5 bases for V and 9 bases for J; bases not matched to a gene: 7. The CDR3 reads CASSNQGLASEQFF. The CDR3 DNA reads TGTGCCAGCAGTAACCAGGGACTAGCGAGTGAGCAGTTCTTC.

The chain has TRBV6-5 and TRBJ2-5; TRBD2 matches 7 bases. CDR1 is MNHEY and CDR2 is SVGAGI in the germline V gene. V dropped 6 bases and J dropped 5; count of bases not matched to a gene: 3. This CDR3 region has 12 residues. For the CDR3, the DNA is TGTGCCAGCAGACTCGGGGGGGAGACCCAGTACTTC. It specifies CASRLGGETQYF.

This clonotype came up once. The gene calls are TRBV15 and TRBJ1-3, with D tentatively TRBD1 (5 bases). This CDR3 region has 15 residues. Trimming pared 5 bases from V and 2 bases from J, leaving 13 bases between. Germline lookup yields CDR1 LNHNV and CDR2 YYDKDF (reference sequence). CDR3 in DNA: TGTGCCACCAGCCGACTTCAGGGAGCTGGAAACACCATATATTTT. The encoded protein is CATSRLQGAGNTIYF.

The table lists this clonotype with a few counts. The chain couples TRBV27 to TRBJ1-1, with unresolved D. Trimming cost V 6 bases and J 1 base, with 12 bases left between them. From germline, CDR1 is MNHEY and CDR2 SMNVEV (reference sequence). This CDR3 contains 14 residues. CDR3 residues: CASRTRGRNTEAFF. CDR3 coding DNA: TGTGCCAGCAGGACGAGAGGTCGGAACACTGAAGCTTTCTTT.

The chain is built from TRBV4-1 and TRBJ1-5, with no clear D. CDR1 and CDR2 from the germline V gene are MGHRA and YSYEKL. Trimming stripped 0 bases from V and 3 bases from J, with 9 bases between. The CDR3 covers 15 residues. As DNA, the CDR3 is TGCGCCAGCAGCCAAGATCGATCCTACAATCAGCCCCAGCATTTT. This codes for CASSQDRSYNQPQHF.

This clonotype was detected ten times or more. The chain couples TRBV7-8 to TRBJ2-7, with D possibly matching TRBD2 (6 bases). The ends were cut back, 1 base at V and 6 bases at J, with 10 bases in the middle. CDR1 and CDR2 (germline): SGHVS, FQNEAQ. CDR3 size: 13 residues. In DNA form, the CDR3 reads TGTGCCAGCAGCTTAGTAAGGGGAGGCGAGCAGTACTTC. Protein product: CASSLVRGGEQYF.

There are a few counts of this clonotype. The CDR3 DNA reads TGTGCCAGCAGCCAGGGGTTTGGGGCCAACGTCCTGACTTTC. Translating it yields CASSQGFGANVLTF. The V call is TRBV5-4, the J call TRBJ2-6; D is perhaps TRBD1 (6 bases). Germline-derived CDR1 and CDR2 are SGHNT and YYREEE (reference sequence). V was trimmed by 4 bases and J by 3 bases, leaving 8 bases between them. This CDR3 contains 14 residues.

The V gene is TRBV15, the J gene TRBJ2-2; D may match TRBD1 or TRBD2 (5 bases each). Germline V lookup: CDR1 LNHNV, CDR2 YYDKDF (reference sequence). This CDR3 is built from 15 residues. V was pared by 6 bases and J by 2 bases, with 13 bases between. CDR3 coding DNA: TGTGCCACCAGTCCCGGGACCCTAAACACCGGGGAGCTGTTTTTT. Translated, it gives CATSPGTLNTGELFF.